The 6 T cell receptor beta chains in this list originate from one sample, sequenced in a study of response to subunit inactivated influenza vaccine (dated 2018 in TCRdb). The library was generated by RT-PCR. TCRdb names Illumina HiSeq 2500 as the instrument used. TCRdb reworked the public reads: Q25 trimming with fastp, MiXCR clone assembly, productive beta chains retained. Each record represents a unique CDR3 protein, reported with the most common genes and DNA among its rows. Here the sample has some 850,000 distinct CDR3 sequences; around 20% occur a single time. About a tenth of the sample is taken by the ten largest. The specimen comprised PBMCs from blood, sampled about 5 days after vaccination. The receptors shown here come from a man aged 50 or older who received an inactivated influenza vaccine. Donor details come from another sample of the same person, matched by shared clones.

This clonotype was found a few times. The chain uses TRBV11-1 and TRBJ2-1; D is uncertain. V was cut by 5 bases and J by 5 bases, with 10 bases left in between. Per germline, CDR1 SGHAT and CDR2 FQDESV (reference sequence). The CDR3 loop spans 13 amino acids. CDR3 residues: CASSPLRHNEQFF. In DNA form, the CDR3 reads TGTGCCAGCAGCCCCCTGCGGCACAATGAGCAGTTCTTC.

The rearrangement uses TRBV7-2 and TRBJ2-3; D tentatively fits TRBD1 or TRBD2 (6 bases each). Germline loops: CDR1 SGHTA, CDR2 FQGNSA. The CDR3 length is 14 residues. V was cut by 1 base and J by 6 bases, with 11 bases left in between. The CDR3: CASSLVRGVDTQYF. The CDR3 nucleotides are TGTGCCAGCAGCTTAGTTAGGGGGGTGGATACGCAGTATTTT.

Ten or more counts support this clonotype. The DNA for the CDR3 is TGTGCCACCAGTGACCCTTGGAAGTCTGGCGGTAAATACAATGAGCAGTTCTTC. Residues: CATSDPWKSGGKYNEQFF. This chain links TRBV24-1 with TRBJ2-1; D is unclear. This CDR3 comprises 18 residues. In germline, CDR1 is KGHDR, CDR2 SFDVKD. With 4 bases removed from V and 4 bases from J, the gap between germline ends came to 22 bases.

V usage is TRBV5-1 and J usage is TRBJ2-1; tentatively, D is TRBD1 (5 bases). The germline CDR1 and CDR2 sequences are SGHRS and YFSETQ. This CDR3 region has 15 residues. V shed 4 bases and J shed 3 bases, with 14 bases lying between them. In nucleotides, the CDR3 is TGCGCCAGCAGCCGACGGGCAGGGCACTACAATGAGCAGTTCTTC. This encodes CASSRRAGHYNEQFF.

J is TRBJ2-5 and V is TRBV4-3; weak D call: TRBD2 (5 bases). Germline loops: CDR1 LGHNA, CDR2 YSLEER. The CDR3 contains 15 residues. Trimming took off 0 bases at V and 0 bases at J, with 8 bases between the two ends. The CDR3 sequence: CASSQDREYQETQYF. The CDR3 DNA reads TGCGCCAGCAGCCAAGATAGGGAGTACCAAGAGACCCAGTACTTC.

This clonotype was seen many times. This sequence joins TRBV7-2 and TRBJ2-5; TRBD1 might be the D (6 bases). Trimming cost V 1 base and J 2 bases, with 11 bases left between them. Looked up from germline, CDR1 is SGHTA and CDR2 is FQGNSA. The CDR3 spans 15 residues. The CDR3, as DNA: TGTGCCAGCAGCTTAGGACCTAGGGGGCAAGAGACCCAGTACTTC. This sequence encodes CASSLGPRGQETQYF.